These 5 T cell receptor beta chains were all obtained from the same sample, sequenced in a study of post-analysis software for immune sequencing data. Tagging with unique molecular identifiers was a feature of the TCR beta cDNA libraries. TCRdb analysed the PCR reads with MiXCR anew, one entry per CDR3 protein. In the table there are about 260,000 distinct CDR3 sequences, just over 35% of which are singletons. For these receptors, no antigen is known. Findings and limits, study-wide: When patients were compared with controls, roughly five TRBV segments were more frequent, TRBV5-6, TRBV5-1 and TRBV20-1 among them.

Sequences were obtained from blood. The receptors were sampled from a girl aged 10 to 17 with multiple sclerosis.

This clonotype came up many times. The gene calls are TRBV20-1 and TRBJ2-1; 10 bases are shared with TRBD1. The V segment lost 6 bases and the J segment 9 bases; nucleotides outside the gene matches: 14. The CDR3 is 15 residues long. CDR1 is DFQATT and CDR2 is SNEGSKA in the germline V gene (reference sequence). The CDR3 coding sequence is TGCAGTGCCCATACCGGGACAGGGGTTGGTCTTGAGCAGTTCTTC. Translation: CSAHTGTGVGLEQFF.

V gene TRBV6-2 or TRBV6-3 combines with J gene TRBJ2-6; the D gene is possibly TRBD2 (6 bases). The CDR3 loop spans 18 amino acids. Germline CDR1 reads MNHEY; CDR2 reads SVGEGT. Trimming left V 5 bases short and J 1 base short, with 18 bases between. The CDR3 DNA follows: TGTGCCAGCAGTCCCCAGGAGGGTGCAGGATCTGGGGCCAACGTCCTGACTTTC. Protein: CASSPQEGAGSGANVLTF.

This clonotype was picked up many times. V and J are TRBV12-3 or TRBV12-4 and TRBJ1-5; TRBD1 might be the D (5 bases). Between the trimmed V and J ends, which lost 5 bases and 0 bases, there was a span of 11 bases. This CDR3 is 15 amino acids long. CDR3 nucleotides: TGTGCCAGCAGTCTCAGGGACGGTAGCAATCAGCCCCAGCATTTT. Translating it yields CASSLRDGSNQPQHF.

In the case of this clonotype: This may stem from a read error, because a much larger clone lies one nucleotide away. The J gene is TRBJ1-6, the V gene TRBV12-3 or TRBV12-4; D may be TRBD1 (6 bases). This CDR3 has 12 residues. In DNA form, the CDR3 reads TGTGCCAGCAGTTCGACAGGCTCACCCCCCCACTTT. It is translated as CASSSTGSPPHF.

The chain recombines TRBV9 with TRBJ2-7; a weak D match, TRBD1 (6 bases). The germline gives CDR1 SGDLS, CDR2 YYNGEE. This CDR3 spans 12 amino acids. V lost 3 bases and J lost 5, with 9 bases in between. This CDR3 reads CASSEQGHEQYF. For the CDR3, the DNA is TGTGCCAGCAGCGAACAGGGTCACGAGCAGTACTTC.